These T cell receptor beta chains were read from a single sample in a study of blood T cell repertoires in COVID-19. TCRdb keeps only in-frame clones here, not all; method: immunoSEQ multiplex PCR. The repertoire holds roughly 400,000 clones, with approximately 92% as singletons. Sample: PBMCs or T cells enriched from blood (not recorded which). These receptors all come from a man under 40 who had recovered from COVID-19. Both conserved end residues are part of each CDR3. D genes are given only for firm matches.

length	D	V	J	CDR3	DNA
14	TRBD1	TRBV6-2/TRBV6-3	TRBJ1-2	CASSYSGTAYGYTF	TGTGCCAGCAGTTACTCAGGGACAGCATATGGCTACACCTTC
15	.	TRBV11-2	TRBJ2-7	CASSSRGLQAYEQYF	TGTGCCAGCAGCTCGCGCGGACTCCAGGCCTACGAGCAGTACTTC
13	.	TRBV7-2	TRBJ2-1	CASSFGLHNEQFF	TGTGCCAGCAGCTTTGGACTGCACAATGAGCAGTTCTTC
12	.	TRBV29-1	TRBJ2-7	CSVEGQAYEQYF	TGCAGCGTTGAAGGACAGGCCTACGAGCAGTACTTC
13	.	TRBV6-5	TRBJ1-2	CASSYSLGGDYNF	TGTGCCAGCAGTTACTCGCTGGGGGGGGACTACAACTTC
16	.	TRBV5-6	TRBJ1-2	CASSSPRDLPNYGYTF	TGTGCCAGCAGTTCCCCACGGGACTTACCGAACTATGGCTACACCTTC
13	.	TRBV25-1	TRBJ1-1	CASSEYMGAEAFF	TGTGCCAGCAGTGAATATATGGGCGCTGAAGCTTTCTTT
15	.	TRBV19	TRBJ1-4	CASSGRPKGVEKLFF	TGTGCCAGTAGTGGACGGCCGAAGGGAGTTGAAAAACTGTTTTTT
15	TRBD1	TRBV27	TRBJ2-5	CASRKGQGWQETQYF	TGTGCCAGCAGGAAGGGACAGGGGTGGCAAGAGACCCAGTACTTC
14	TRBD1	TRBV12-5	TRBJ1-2	CASGLLDRGHGYTF	TGTGCTAGTGGTTTGTTGGACAGGGGGCATGGCTACACCTTC
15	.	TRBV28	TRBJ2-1	CASRFLLGANNEQFF	TGTGCCAGCAGGTTTCTCCTTGGGGCTAACAATGAGCAGTTCTTC
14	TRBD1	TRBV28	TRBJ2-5	CASSKPGQQETQYF	TGTGCCAGCAGCAAACCGGGACAGCAAGAGACCCAGTACTTC
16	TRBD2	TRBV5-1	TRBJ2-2	CASSTGTSGSAGELFF	TGCGCCAGCAGCACCGGGACTAGCGGGAGCGCCGGGGAGCTGTTTTTT
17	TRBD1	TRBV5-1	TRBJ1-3	CASSPGTGRFSGNTIYF	TGCGCCAGCAGCCCAGGGACAGGACGTTTCTCTGGAAACACCATATATTTT
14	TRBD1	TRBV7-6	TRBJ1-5	CASSLRQGGQPQHF	TGTGCCAGCAGCTTACGACAGGGAGGTCAGCCCCAGCATTTT
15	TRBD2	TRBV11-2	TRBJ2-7	CASSLYDSGAYEQYF	TGTGCCAGCAGCTTATACGATAGCGGGGCCTACGAGCAGTACTTC
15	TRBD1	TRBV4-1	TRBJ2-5	CASSQVPGQLETQYF	TGCGCCAGCAGCCAAGTCCCGGGACAGTTGGAGACCCAGTACTTC
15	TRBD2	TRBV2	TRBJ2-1	CASRGKREWGNEQFF	TGTGCCAGCAGGGGCAAGCGGGAATGGGGCAATGAGCAGTTCTTC
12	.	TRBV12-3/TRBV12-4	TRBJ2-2	CASSFPAGELFF	TGTGCCAGCAGTTTCCCGGCCGGGGAGCTGTTTTTT
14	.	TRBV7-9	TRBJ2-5	CASSFYRREETQYF	TGTGCCAGCAGCTTCTACCGGAGAGAAGAGACCCAGTACTTC
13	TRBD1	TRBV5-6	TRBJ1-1	CASSFWTGTEAFF	TGTGCCAGCAGCTTTTGGACAGGGACTGAAGCTTTCTTT
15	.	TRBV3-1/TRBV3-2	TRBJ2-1	CASSQEGQRANEQFF	TGTGCCAGCAGCCAAGAAGGCCAGCGGGCCAATGAGCAGTTCTTC
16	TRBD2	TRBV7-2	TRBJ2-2	CASSGGAGGHTGELFF	TGTGCCAGCAGCGGGGGAGCGGGAGGGCACACCGGGGAGCTGTTTTTT
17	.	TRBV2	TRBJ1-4	CASSEEDFRGGFEKLFF	TGTGCCAGCAGTGAAGAGGACTTTCGGGGAGGGTTCGAAAAACTGTTTTTT
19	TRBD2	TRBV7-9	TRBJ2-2	CASSGGLAGGSSGTGELFF	TGTGCCAGCAGCGGCGGACTAGCGGGAGGGTCTTCGGGCACCGGGGAGCTGTTTTTT
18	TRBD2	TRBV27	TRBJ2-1	CASSPGLAETHSYNEQFF	TGTGCCAGCAGCCCCGGACTAGCGGAGACCCATTCCTACAATGAGCAGTTCTTC
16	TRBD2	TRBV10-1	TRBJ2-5	CASSGGLAGGEETQYF	TGCGCCAGCAGTGGGGGACTAGCGGGAGGAGAGGAGACCCAGTACTTC
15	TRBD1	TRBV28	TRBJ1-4	CASSLLDRALEKLFF	TGTGCCAGCAGTTTATTGGACAGGGCTCTTGAAAAACTGTTTTTT